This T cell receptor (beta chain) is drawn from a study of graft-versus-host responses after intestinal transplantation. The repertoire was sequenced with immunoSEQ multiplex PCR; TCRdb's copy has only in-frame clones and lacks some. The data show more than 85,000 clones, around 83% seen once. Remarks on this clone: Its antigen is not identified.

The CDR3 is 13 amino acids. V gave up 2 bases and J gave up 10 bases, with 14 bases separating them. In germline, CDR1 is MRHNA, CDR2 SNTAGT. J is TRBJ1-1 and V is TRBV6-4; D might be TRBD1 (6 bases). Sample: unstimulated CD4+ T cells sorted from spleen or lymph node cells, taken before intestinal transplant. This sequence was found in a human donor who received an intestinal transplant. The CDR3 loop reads CASSDLGGTRAFF. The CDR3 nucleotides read TGTGCCAGCAGTGACCTGGGTGGGACAAGAGCTTTCTTT.